Shown below are 18 T cell receptor beta chains from a single sample sequenced in a study of CD8+ T cells in alopecia areata. RNA was isolated and reverse transcribed to cDNA, the sequencing template. Profiling relied on immunoSEQ multiplex PCR, and the TCRdb table lists in-frame clones only, not all of them. The sample has roughly 230,000 clones, less than 50% seen once; the top ten hold approximately 2.4%. Regarding treatment: oral pan-JAK inhibitor, 5-10 mg twice daily. Sequenced here: CD4+ T cells sorted from blood, sampled around week 36, from a patient treated with tofacitinib. These receptors were collected from a human donor with alopecia areata.

For this clone: The sample holds other DNA sequences that translate to the same CDR3. The chain combines TRBV7-9 with TRBJ2-5; 7 positions match TRBD1. The CDR3 loop spans 13 amino acids. CDR1 and CDR2 from the germline V gene are SEHNR and FQNEAQ (reference sequence). V shed 2 bases, J shed 4 bases, and the junction held 1 base outside the gene matches. In DNA form, the CDR3 reads TGTGCCAGCAGCTTACGGGACAGAGAGACCCAGTACTTC. Amino acid sequence: CASSLRDRETQYF.

The chain combines TRBV28 with TRBJ1-5; TRBD1 is a possible D gene (5 bases). V lost 7 bases, J lost 7 bases, and 20 bases lay in between. Germline CDR1 and CDR2: MDHEN and SYDVKM. The CDR3 runs 15 residues. Here the CDR3 reads CASTNPPAGIQPQHF. As DNA, the CDR3 is TGTGCCAGCACCAACCCCCCAGCAGGGATCCAGCCCCAGCATTTT. The full variable domain, rest sourced from reference TRBV28 and TRBJ1-5, is DVKVTQSSRYLVKRTGEKVFLECVQDMDHENMFWYRQDPGLGLRLIYFSYDVKMKEKGDIPEGYSVSREKKERFSLILESASTNQTSMYLCASTNPPAGIQPQHFGDGTRLSIL.

This clone was seen a handful of times. The chain is built from TRBV18 and TRBJ1-2; 7 bases fit TRBD1. Trimming removed 3 bases from V and 6 bases from J; junction bases left unmatched: 10. This CDR3 spans 15 amino acids. Per germline, CDR1 KGHSH and CDR2 LQKENI. The CDR3 loop reads CASSPNQGEYNGYTF. The CDR3 DNA is TGTGCCAGCTCACCTAACCAGGGGGAGTACAATGGCTACACCTTC. The whole variable domain, remainder taken from reference TRBV18 and TRBJ1-2, is NAGVMQNPRHLVRRRGQEARLRCSPMKGHSHVYWYRQLPEEGLKFMVYLQKENIIDESGMPKERFSAEFPKEGPSILRIQQVVRGDSAAYFCASSPNQGEYNGYTFGSGTRLTVV.

The chain carries TRBV30 and TRBJ1-5, with D possibly being TRBD1 (5 bases). This CDR3 region has 13 residues. From germline, CDR1 is GTSNPN and CDR2 SVGIG (reference sequence). V shed 3 bases and J shed 3 bases, with 9 bases lying between them. CDR3: CAWRGTANQPQHF. The CDR3 coding sequence is TGTGCCTGGAGGGGGACCGCCAATCAGCCCCAGCATTTT.

The chain employs TRBV7-2 and TRBJ2-7; D uncertain. The CDR3 is 13 amino acids. CDR1 is SGHTA and CDR2 is FQGNSA in the germline V gene. The V end was cut by 6 bases, the J end by 3 bases, with 12 bases between. CDR3 in amino acids: CASRLPFSYEQYF. For the CDR3, the DNA is TGTGCCAGCAGGTTGCCCTTCAGCTACGAGCAGTACTTC.

This clone was picked up a small number of times. The rearrangement uses TRBV2 and TRBJ1-5; D possibly corresponds to TRBD1 (5 bases). Germline CDR1 is SNHLY and CDR2 is FYNNEI. The length of the CDR3 is 13 residues. The germline V and J ends were trimmed by 6 bases and 9 bases, with 15 bases remaining between them. The CDR3 here is CASSRDRAGPQHF. CDR3 nucleotides: TGTGCCAGCAGCCGGGACCGCGCAGGGCCCCAGCATTTT.

The sample holds a few counts of this clone. This rearrangement joins TRBV6-5 to TRBJ1-2; no clear D. The CDR3 consists of 13 residues. V dropped 9 bases and J dropped 4 bases, with 15 bases sitting between them. CDR1 is MNHEY, CDR2 SVGAGI, per germline. The CDR3 coding sequence is TGTGCCAGTTCGTCACAGCAGTTCTATGGCTACACCTTC. It specifies CASSSQQFYGYTF.

V is TRBV4-3 and J is TRBJ2-5, with D perhaps TRBD1 (7 bases). The V end lost 4 bases, the J end lost 5 bases, and 17 bases lay between the germline ends. Germline CDR1 reads LGHNA; CDR2 reads YSLEER. The CDR3 covers 15 residues. Here the CDR3 DNA reads TGCGCCAGCAGCCCCCGGCCAGGGGGGTCGGAGACCCAGTACTTC. Protein product: CASSPRPGGSETQYF.

This clone was observed a handful of times. The chain couples TRBV7-2 to TRBJ2-7; D gene uncertain. V lost 4 bases and J 3 bases, leaving 10 bases between the germline ends. Germline lookup yields CDR1 SGHTA and CDR2 FQGNSA. This CDR3 has 13 residues. CDR3 DNA: TGTGCCAGCAGCTACTACGGGTACTACGAGCAGTACTTC. It translates to CASSYYGYYEQYF.

This sequence joins TRBV6-5 and TRBJ2-7, with 9 nucleotides matching TRBD1. CDR1 MNHEY and CDR2 SVGAGI come from the germline V gene. V was clipped by 6 bases and J by 3 bases; unmatched bases: 3. The CDR3 has 13 residues. The DNA of the CDR3 is TGTGCCAGCAGGGGACAGGGTAGCTACGAGCAGTACTTC. Protein product: CASRGQGSYEQYF.

The rearrangement uses TRBV30 and TRBJ1-2; D possibly corresponds to TRBD1 (5 bases). The CDR3 extends over 14 amino acids. Trimming removed 3 bases at V and 3 bases at J, with 14 bases between. CDR1 is GTSNPN, CDR2 SVGIG, per germline (reference sequence). In nucleotides, the CDR3 is TGTGCCTGGAGAACAGGTCTTTTGGACTATGGCTACACCTTC. This gives the protein CAWRTGLLDYGYTF.

The rearrangement links TRBV18 to TRBJ2-1; the match to TRBD2 covers 12 bases. The ends lost 5 bases at V and 5 bases at J; junction bases unmatched: 7. There are 16 residues in the CDR3. Looked up from germline, CDR1 is KGHSH and CDR2 is LQKENI. For the CDR3, the DNA is TGTGCCAGCTCAACCCTAGCGGGAGGGCCGGACAATGAGCAGTTCTTC. Its translation is CASSTLAGGPDNEQFF.

A few counts support this clone. The rearrangement joins TRBV7-9 to TRBJ2-1, with TRBD1 matching 7 bases. Germline CDR1 SEHNR, CDR2 FQNEAQ (reference sequence). The CDR3 runs to 18 residues. Unmatched junction bases numbered 13, after V lost 1 base and J lost 4 bases. CDR3 amino acids: CASSLGQGPARAYNEQFF. CDR3 bases: TGTGCCAGCAGCTTAGGACAGGGCCCGGCCCGCGCATACAATGAGCAGTTCTTC.

The sample holds a few counts of this clone. In the same sample, other DNA sequences code for this CDR3. The chain couples TRBV5-1 to TRBJ2-3, with D unresolved. The CDR3 contains 13 residues. Trimming took 2 bases from V and 2 from J, leaving 6 bases between them. Germline-derived CDR1 and CDR2 are SGHRS and YFSETQ. This CDR3 is CASSLGITDTQYF. Written as DNA, the CDR3 is TGCGCCAGCAGCTTAGGGATCACAGATACGCAGTATTTT.

V usage is TRBV6-1 and J usage is TRBJ2-7; D not certain. The germline gives CDR1 MNHNS, CDR2 SASEGT. The CDR3 consists of 13 residues. V lost 11 bases to trimming and J lost 4 bases, with 18 bases between them. The CDR3, as DNA: TGTGCCGTAAGAGTACACCTTGGGTACGAGCAGTACTTC. Translated: CAVRVHLGYEQYF.

The V and J genes are TRBV6-6 and TRBJ2-3; D call uncertain. Per germline, CDR1 MNHNY and CDR2 SVGAGI (reference sequence). The V and J ends lost 2 bases and 5 bases respectively, with 8 bases between them. This CDR3 has 13 residues. The CDR3 reads CASSYRAVDTQYF. The CDR3 DNA sequence: TGTGCCAGCAGTTACCGGGCAGTAGATACGCAGTATTTT.

The genes are TRBV5-1 and TRBJ1-1, with D possibly matching TRBD1 (6 bases). The CDR3 sequence is 14 residues long. Germline V lookup: CDR1 SGHRS, CDR2 YFSETQ. The V end was cut by 4 bases, the J end by 3 bases, with 13 bases between. The CDR3 nucleotides are TGCGCCAGCAGCGCCGAACAGGGTTACACTGAAGCTTTCTTT. Its translation is CASSAEQGYTEAFF.

The chain employs TRBV10-3 and TRBJ1-5; D is undetermined. The CDR3 totals 13 residues. V lost 3 bases to trimming and J lost 2 bases, with 5 bases between them. Germline assignment: CDR1 ENHRY and CDR2 SYGVKD. The CDR3 DNA is TGTGCCATCAGTGACTACGGCAATCAGCCCCAGCATTTT. Amino acids: CAISDYGNQPQHF.